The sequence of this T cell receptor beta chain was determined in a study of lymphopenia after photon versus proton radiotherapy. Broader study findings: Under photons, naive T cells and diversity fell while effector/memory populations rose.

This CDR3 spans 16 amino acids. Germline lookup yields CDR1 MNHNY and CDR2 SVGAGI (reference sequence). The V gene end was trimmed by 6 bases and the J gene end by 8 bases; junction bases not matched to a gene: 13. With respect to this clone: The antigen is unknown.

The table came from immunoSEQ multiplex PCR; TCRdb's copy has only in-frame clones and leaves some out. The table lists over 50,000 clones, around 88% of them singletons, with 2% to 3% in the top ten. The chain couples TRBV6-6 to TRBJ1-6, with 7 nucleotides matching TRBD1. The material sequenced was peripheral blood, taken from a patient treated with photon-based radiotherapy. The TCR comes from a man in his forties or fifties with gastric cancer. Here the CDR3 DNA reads TGTGCCAGCAGCCCCAGGGGGGGGGCTAGGGATTCACCCCTCCACTTT. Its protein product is CASSPRGGARDSPLHF.